The subject of this entry is one T cell receptor (beta chain). The data originate from a study of OX40 agonist ivuxolimab in advanced cancers. Study-wide background: Mean age about 60 years, range 23 to 79; nearly 85% male. Three patients got partial responses; one had hepatocellular carcinoma and two had cutaneous melanoma.

The V end was cut by 4 bases, the J end by 0 bases, with 11 bases between. The germline V gene has CDR1 SGHRS and CDR2 YFSETQ. The CDR3 consists of 15 residues. Generated by immunoSEQ multiplex PCR, the TCRdb table keeps only in-frame clones and is missing some. Of 60,000 to 75,000 clones in the sample, less than 90% were seen once. Collection of blood occurred at baseline, at cycle 4 day 1, and at cycle 7 day 1. The chain couples TRBV5-1 to TRBJ2-1, with D possibly TRBD2 on 6 matching bases. This TCR came from an adult with an advanced solid tumor such as melanoma, head and neck, liver or kidney cancer. The sample was CD4+ or CD8+ T cells sorted from blood, taken in a trial of the OX40 agonist ivuxolimab. CDR3 nucleotide sequence: TGCGCCAGCAGCGTCTTAGCGGACTCCTACAATGAGCAGTTCTTC. Encoded protein: CASSVLADSYNEQFF.